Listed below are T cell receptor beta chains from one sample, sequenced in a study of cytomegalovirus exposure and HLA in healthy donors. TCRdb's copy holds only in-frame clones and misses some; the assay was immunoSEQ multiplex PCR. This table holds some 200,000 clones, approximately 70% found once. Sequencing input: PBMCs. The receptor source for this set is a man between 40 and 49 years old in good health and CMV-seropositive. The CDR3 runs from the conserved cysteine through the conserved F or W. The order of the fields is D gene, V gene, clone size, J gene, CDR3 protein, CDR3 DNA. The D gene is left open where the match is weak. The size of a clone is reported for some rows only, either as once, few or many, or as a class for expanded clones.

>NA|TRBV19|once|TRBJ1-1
CASSSVGSGTEAFF
TGTGCCAGTAGTAGCGTGGGGTCGGGGACTGAAGCTTTCTTT
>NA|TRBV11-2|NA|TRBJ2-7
CASSFLGGSYEQYF
TGTGCCAGCAGCTTCCTGGGCGGGTCCTACGAGCAGTACTTC
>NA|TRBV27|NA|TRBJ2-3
CASSLDAGTDTQYF
TGTGCCAGCAGCCTCGACGCAGGGACAGATACGCAGTATTTT
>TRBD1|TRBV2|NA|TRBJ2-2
CASTGTGGSGELFF
TGTGCCAGCACTGGGACAGGGGGGAGCGGGGAGCTGTTTTTT
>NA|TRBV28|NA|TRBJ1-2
CASSFSAGGDDSYTF
TGTGCCAGCAGTTTCTCCGCTGGAGGGGACGATAGCTACACCTTC
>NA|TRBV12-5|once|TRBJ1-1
CASGFSSKGDLPNTEAFF
TGTGCTAGTGGTTTCTCATCGAAGGGGGACCTGCCGAACACTGAAGCTTTCTTT
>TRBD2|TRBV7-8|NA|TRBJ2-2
CASSLRAPGAGVINTGELFF
TGTGCCAGCAGCTTACGGGCCCCAGGAGCGGGGGTGATCAACACCGGGGAGCTGTTTTTT
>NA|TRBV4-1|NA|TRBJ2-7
CASSQPLREEQYF
TGCGCCAGCAGCCAACCCCTCCGGGAGGAGCAGTACTTC
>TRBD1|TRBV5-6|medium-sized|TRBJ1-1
CASSPSTGTEAFF
TGTGCCAGCAGCCCCTCGACAGGGACTGAAGCTTTCTTT
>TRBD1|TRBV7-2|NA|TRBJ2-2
CASSPGTGIPGELFF
TGTGCCAGCAGCCCAGGGACAGGGATACCCGGGGAGCTGTTTTTT
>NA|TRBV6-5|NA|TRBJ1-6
CASSYSTGYHSPLHF
TGTGCCAGCAGTTACTCGACAGGTTACCATTCACCCCTCCACTTT
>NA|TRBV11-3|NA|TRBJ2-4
CASSRGTEEGKNIQYF
TGTGCCAGCAGCAGGGGTACCGAGGAAGGTAAAAACATTCAGTACTTC
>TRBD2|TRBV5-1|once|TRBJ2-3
CASSLESSGGRDTQYF
TGCGCCAGCAGCTTGGAATCTAGCGGGGGGAGAGATACGCAGTATTTT
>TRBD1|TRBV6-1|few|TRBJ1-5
CASSERGRGQPQHF
TGTGCCAGCAGTGAAAGGGGGCGCGGTCAGCCCCAGCATTTT
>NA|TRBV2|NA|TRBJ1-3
CASSEQGSSGNTIYF
TGTGCCAGCAGTGAACAGGGAAGTTCTGGAAACACCATATATTTT
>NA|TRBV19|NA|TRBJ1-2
CASSTGQNYGYTF
TGTGCCAGTAGTACCGGACAGAACTATGGCTACACCTTC
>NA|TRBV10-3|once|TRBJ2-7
CATRDGVYEQYF
TGTGCCACCAGGGACGGGGTCTACGAGCAGTACTTC
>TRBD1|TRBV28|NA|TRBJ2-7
CASSPGQVRSYEQYF
TGTGCCAGCAGTCCAGGACAGGTTCGCTCCTACGAGCAGTACTTC
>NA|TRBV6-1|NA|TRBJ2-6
CASSDRGSGANVLTF
TGTGCCAGCAGTGACCGAGGCTCTGGGGCCAACGTCCTGACTTTC
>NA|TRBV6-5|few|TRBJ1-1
CASSKNWEANTEAFF
TGTGCCAGCTCTAAAAACTGGGAGGCCAACACTGAAGCTTTCTTT
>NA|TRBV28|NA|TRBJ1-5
CASTSDPAYSNQPQHF
TGTGCCAGCACTAGTGACCCGGCTTATAGCAATCAGCCCCAGCATTTT
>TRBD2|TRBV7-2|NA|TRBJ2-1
CASSFGLAGYNEQFF
TGTGCCAGCAGCTTCGGACTAGCGGGGTACAATGAGCAGTTCTTC
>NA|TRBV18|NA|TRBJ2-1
CASSWAGISYNEQFF
TGTGCCAGCTCATGGGCTGGTATTTCCTACAATGAGCAGTTCTTC
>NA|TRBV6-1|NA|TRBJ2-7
CASRPRDNYEQYF
TGTGCCAGCAGGCCCCGGGACAACTACGAGCAGTACTTC
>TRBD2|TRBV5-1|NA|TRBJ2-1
CASSPGGTSGYNEQFF
TGCGCCAGCAGCCCGGGAGGTACTAGCGGCTACAATGAGCAGTTCTTC
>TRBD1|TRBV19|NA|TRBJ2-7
CASSIGTGGIAYEQYF
TGTGCCAGTAGTATAGGTACAGGGGGGATCGCCTACGAGCAGTACTTC
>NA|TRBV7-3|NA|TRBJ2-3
CASSLRRGSYTDTQYF
TGTGCCAGCAGCTTACGACGGGGGTCTTACACAGATACGCAGTATTTT
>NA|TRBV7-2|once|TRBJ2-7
CASSLGGGEQYF
TGTGCCAGCAGCTTAGGAGGGGGCGAGCAGTACTTC